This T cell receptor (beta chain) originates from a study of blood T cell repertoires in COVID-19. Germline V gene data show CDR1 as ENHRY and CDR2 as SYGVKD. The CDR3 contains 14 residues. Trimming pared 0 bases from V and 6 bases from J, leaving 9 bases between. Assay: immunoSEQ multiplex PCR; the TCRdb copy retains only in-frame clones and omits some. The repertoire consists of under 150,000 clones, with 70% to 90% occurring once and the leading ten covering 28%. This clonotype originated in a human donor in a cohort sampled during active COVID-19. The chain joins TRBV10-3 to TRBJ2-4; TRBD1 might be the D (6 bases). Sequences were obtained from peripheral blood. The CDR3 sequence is CAISESLGGNIQYF. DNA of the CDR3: TGTGCCATCAGTGAGTCGCTAGGGGGAAACATTCAGTACTTC.